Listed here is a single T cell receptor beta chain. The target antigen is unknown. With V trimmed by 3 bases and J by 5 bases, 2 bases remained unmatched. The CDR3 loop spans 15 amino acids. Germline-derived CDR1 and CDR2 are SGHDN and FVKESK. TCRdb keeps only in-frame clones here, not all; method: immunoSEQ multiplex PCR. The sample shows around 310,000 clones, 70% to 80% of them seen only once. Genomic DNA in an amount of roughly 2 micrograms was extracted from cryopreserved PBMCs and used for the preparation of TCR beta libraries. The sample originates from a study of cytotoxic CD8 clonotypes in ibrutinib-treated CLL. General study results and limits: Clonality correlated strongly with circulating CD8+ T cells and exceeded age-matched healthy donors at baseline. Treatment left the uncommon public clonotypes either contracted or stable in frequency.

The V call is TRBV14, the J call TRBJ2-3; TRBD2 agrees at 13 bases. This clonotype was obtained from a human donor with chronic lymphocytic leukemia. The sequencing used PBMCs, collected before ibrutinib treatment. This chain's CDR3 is CASSQWTSGRDTQYF. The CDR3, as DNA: TGTGCCAGCAGCCAGTGGACTAGCGGGAGAGATACGCAGTATTTT. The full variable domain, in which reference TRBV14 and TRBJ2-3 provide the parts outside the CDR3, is EAGVTQFPSHSVIEKGQTVTLRCDPISGHDNLYWYRRVMGKEIKFLLHFVKESKQDESGMPNNRFLAERTGGTYSTLKVQPAELEDSGVYFCASSQWTSGRDTQYFGPGTRLTVL.